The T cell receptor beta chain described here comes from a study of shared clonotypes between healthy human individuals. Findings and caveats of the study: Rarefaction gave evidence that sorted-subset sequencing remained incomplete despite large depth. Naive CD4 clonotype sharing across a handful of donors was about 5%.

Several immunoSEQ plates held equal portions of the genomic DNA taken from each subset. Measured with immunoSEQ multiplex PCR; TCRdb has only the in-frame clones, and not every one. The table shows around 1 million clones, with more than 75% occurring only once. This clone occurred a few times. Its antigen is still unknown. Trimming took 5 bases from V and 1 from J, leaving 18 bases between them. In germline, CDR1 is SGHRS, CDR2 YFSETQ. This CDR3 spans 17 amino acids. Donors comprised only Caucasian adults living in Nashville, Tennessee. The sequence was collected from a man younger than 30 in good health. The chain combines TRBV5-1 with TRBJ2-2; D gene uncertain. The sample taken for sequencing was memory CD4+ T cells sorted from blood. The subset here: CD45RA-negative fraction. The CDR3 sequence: CASRKSPIDLNTGELFF. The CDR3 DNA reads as TGCGCCAGCAGGAAGAGCCCCATTGACCTGAACACCGGGGAGCTGTTTTTT.